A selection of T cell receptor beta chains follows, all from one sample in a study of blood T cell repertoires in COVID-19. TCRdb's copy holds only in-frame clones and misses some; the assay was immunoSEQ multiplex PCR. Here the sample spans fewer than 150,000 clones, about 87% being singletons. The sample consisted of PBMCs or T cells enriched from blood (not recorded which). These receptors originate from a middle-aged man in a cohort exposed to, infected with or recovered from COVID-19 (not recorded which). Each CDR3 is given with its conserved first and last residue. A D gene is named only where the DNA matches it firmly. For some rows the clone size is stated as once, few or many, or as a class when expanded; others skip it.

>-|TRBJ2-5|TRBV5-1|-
TGCGCCAGCAGCTTGGGCAGGCTAATAGAGACCCAGTACTTC
CASSLGRLIETQYF
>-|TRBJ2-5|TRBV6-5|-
TGTGCCAGCACCCCCTTAGAGAGGAGGGAGACCCAGTACTTC
CASTPLERRETQYF
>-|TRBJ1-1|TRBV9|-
TGTGCCAGCAGCGTAGTCTCAGGATCCGGTGAAGCTTTCTTT
CASSVVSGSGEAFF
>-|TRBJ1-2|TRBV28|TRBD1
TGTGCCAGCAGCACAACAGGACAGGGGAACTATGGCTACACCTTC
CASSTTGQGNYGYTF
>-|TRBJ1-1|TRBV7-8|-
TGTGCCAGCAGCGTGGAGGGGGGGACAAAGAACACTGAAGCTTTCTTT
CASSVEGGTKNTEAFF
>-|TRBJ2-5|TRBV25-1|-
TGTGCCAGCAGTGAATCTTGGAGAGAGACCCAGTACTTC
CASSESWRETQYF
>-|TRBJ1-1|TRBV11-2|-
TGTGCCAGCAGCCAGGACAGTGCGAAGGCTGAAGCTTTCTTT
CASSQDSAKAEAFF
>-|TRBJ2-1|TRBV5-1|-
TGCGCCAGCAGCTTGCCCGGGAGCTCCTACAATGAGCAGTTCTTC
CASSLPGSSYNEQFF
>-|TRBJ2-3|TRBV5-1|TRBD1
TGCGCCAGCAGCTTGACCACAGGGGGCTCAGATACGCAGTATTTT
CASSLTTGGSDTQYF
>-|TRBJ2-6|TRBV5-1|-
TGCGCCAGCAGCTTGGGAGGATCCGGGGCCAACGTCCTGACTTTC
CASSLGGSGANVLTF
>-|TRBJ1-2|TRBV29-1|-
TGCAGCGTCCAGGAACGCTATGGCTACACCTTC
CSVQERYGYTF
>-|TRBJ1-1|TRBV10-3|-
TGTGCCATCAGTGACGGGGGGGCGATGAACACTGAAGCTTTCTTT
CAISDGGAMNTEAFF
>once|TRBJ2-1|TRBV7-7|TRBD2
TGTGCCAGCAGCTTGTTGGGACTAGCGGACAATGAGCAGTTCTTC
CASSLLGLADNEQFF
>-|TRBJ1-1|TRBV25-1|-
TGTGCCAGCAGTGAAACTCGGTTGAACACTGAAGCTTTCTTT
CASSETRLNTEAFF
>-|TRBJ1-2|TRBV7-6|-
TGTGCCAGCAGCTTAGCGGCAGGACAACCTGGGGGCTACACCTTC
CASSLAAGQPGGYTF
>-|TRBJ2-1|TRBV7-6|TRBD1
TGTGCCAGCAGCTTAGTAGGACAGGGGTCCAATGAGCAGTTCTTC
CASSLVGQGSNEQFF
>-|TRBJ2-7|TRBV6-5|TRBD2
TGTGCCAGCAGCCTACTAGCGCACTCCTACGAGCAGTACTTC
CASSLLAHSYEQYF
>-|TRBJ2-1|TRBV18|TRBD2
TGTGCCAGCTCACCTCGGGAGGCCCGGAATGAGCAGTTCTTC
CASSPREARNEQFF
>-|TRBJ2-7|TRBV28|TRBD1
TGTGCCAGCAGGTCGGGACAGGGGGTTCTCGACGAGCAGTACTTC
CASRSGQGVLDEQYF
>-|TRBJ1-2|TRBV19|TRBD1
TGTGCCAGTAGCCGGACAGGGGGCGAGGGCTACACCTTC
CASSRTGGEGYTF
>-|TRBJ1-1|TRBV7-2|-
TGTGCCAGCAGCCCCGGACTGGAAGCTTTCTTT
CASSPGLEAFF
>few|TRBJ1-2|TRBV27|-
TGTGCCAGCAGTCCCACTAGGGGAGGATATGGCTACACCTTC
CASSPTRGGYGYTF
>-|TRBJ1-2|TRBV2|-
TGTGCCAGCAGACAGTTCTTGGGACTCAACTATGGCTACACCTTC
CASRQFLGLNYGYTF
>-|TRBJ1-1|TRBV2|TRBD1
TGTGCCAGCAGCCCGACAGGGGCTAACACTGAAGCTTTCTTT
CASSPTGANTEAFF
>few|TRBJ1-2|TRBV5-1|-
TGCGCCAGCAGCGGGGGGACGTATGGCTACACCTTC
CASSGGTYGYTF
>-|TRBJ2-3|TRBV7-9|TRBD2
TGTGCCAGCAGCTTAGCGGGCGGGGGGACCACAGATACGCAGTATTTT
CASSLAGGGTTDTQYF
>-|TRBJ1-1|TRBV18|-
TGTGCCAGCCGGAGCAACATGAACACTGAAGCTTTCTTT
CASRSNMNTEAFF
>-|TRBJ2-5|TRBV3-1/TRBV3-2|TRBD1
TGTGCCAGCAGCCAAGGGACAGGGGGTTCAGAGACCCAGTACTTC
CASSQGTGGSETQYF
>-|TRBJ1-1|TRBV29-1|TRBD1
TGCAGCGCCCGAGAAGGGGGCATGAACACTGAAGCTTTCTTT
CSAREGGMNTEAFF
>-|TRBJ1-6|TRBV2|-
TGTGCCAGCAGTGAAGATCCGGGTCGATCACCCCTCCACTTT
CASSEDPGRSPLHF
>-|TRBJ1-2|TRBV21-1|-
TGTGCCAGCAGCAAAGGGGACAGCGCCTCTAACTATGGCTACACCTTC
CASSKGDSASNYGYTF
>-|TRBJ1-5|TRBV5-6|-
TGTGCCAGCAGCTATGGGGGCATTAATCAGCCCCAGCATTTT
CASSYGGINQPQHF
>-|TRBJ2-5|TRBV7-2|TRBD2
TGTGCCAGCACCGGACTAGCGGGGATAGAGACCCAGTACTTC
CASTGLAGIETQYF
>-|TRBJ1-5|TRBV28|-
TGTGCCAGCAGTTCCGGACTTCGAGGGACTGGGCAGCCCCAGCATTTT
CASSSGLRGTGQPQHF
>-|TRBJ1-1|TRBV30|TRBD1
TGTGCCCAACAGGGGCGGAACACTGAAGCTTTCTTT
CAQQGRNTEAFF
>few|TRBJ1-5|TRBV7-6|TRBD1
TGTGCCAGCAGCTTAGGGCCCAGGGGGCTTGAACAGCCCCAGCATTTT
CASSLGPRGLEQPQHF
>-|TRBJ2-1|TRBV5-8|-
TGTGCCAGCACCTATACGGGGGAGCAGTTCTTC
CASTYTGEQFF
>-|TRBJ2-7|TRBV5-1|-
TGCGCCAGCAGCCAGCAGGGGTTTGGCTACGAGCAGTACTTC
CASSQQGFGYEQYF
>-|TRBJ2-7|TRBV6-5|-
TGTGCCAGCAGGGTCCGGGGGTACGAGCAGTACTTC
CASRVRGYEQYF
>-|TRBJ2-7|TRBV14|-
TGTGCCAGCAGCCAAGATCGAAGTAGGGGTTCCTACGAGCAGTACTTC
CASSQDRSRGSYEQYF
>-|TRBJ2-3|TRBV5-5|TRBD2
TGTGCCAGCAGCCCTAGCGGGTGGGATACGCAGTATTTT
CASSPSGWDTQYF
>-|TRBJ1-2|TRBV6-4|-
TGTGCCAGCTCTCCGGGAGCCCGTGGCGGCTACACCTTC
CASSPGARGGYTF
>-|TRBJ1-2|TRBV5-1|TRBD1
TGCGCCAGCAGCCCAGGACAGGGAAACTATGGCTACACCTTC
CASSPGQGNYGYTF
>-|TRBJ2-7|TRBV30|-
TGTGCCTTGAAACAGGGATCGGGTAGCGAGCAGTACTTC
CALKQGSGSEQYF
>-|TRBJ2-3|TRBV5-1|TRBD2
TGCGCCAGCAGCCCCCTGGGAGGGTCTAGCACAGATACGCAGTATTTT
CASSPLGGSSTDTQYF
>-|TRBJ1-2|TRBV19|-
TGTGCCAGTAGTAGTTACACCATTGACTATGGCTACACCTTC
CASSSYTIDYGYTF
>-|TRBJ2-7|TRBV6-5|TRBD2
TGTGCCAGCAGTTCCGTGGCGGGAGGTGCTTACGAGCAGTACTTC
CASSSVAGGAYEQYF
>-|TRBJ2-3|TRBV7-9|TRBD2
TGTGCCAGCAGCCCAGCGGGGGGGAAACGCACAGATACGCAGTATTTT
CASSPAGGKRTDTQYF
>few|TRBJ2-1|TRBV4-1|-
TGCGCCAGCAGCCAAGATGTTGGGAGCCCCTACAATGAGCAGTTCTTC
CASSQDVGSPYNEQFF
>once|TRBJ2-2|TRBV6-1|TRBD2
TGTGCCAGCAGTGAGCGGCTAGCGGGAACGAATACCGGGGAGCTGTTTTTT
CASSERLAGTNTGELFF
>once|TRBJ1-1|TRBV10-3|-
TGTGCCATCAGTGATGACAAAGAAGCTTTCTTT
CAISDDKEAFF
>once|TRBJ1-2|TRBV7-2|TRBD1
TGTGCCAGCAGCAGGGACAGGGAGTTTGGCTACACCTTC
CASSRDREFGYTF
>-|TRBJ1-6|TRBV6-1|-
TGTGCCAGCAGTGAAGGGCACCTGTATAATTCACCCCTCCACTTT
CASSEGHLYNSPLHF
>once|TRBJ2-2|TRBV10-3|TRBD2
TGTGCCATCAGTGAGTCGAATACTAGCGGGGCCGGGGAGCTGTTTTTT
CAISESNTSGAGELFF